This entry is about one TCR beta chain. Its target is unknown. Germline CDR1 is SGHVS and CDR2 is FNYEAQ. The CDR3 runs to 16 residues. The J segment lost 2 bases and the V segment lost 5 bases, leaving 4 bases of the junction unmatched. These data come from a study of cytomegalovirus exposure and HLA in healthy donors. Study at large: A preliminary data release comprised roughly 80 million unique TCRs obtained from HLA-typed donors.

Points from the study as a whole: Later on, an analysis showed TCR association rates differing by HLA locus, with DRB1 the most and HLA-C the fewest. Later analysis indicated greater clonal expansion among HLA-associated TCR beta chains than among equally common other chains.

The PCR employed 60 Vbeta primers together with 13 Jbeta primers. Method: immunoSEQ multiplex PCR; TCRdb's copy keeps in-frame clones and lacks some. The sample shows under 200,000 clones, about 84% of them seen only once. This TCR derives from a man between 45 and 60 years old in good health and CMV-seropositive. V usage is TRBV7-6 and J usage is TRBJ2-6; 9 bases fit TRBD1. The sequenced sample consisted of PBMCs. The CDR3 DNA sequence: TGTGCCAGCAGCGTAAGACAGGGGGCTGGGGCCAACGTCCTGACTTTC. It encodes CASSVRQGAGANVLTF.